This TCR beta chain was recovered during a study of regulatory dendritic cells for organ transplantation. Study-wide background: LPS was added to dendritic cell cultures on day 6. Findings and limits, study-wide: Regulatory dendritic cells appeared to expand memory CD8+ clones less than mature ones. Naive T cells showed high diversity, memory cells less, memory CD8+ least.

Trimming cost V 1 base and J 3 bases; bases outside gene matches: 2. The CDR3 loop spans 14 amino acids. In germline, CDR1 is SGHTA, CDR2 FQGNSA. Sorted subsets were CFSE-labeled and cultured four to six days with allogeneic dendritic cells. Regarding this clone: Its target is unknown. Without the conserved terminal phenylalanine or tryptophan, this CDR3 likely stems from a read error.

This table comes from immunoSEQ multiplex PCR, and its TCRdb copy is limited to in-frame clones, with some not included. The sample shows 10,000 to 15,000 clones, nearly 90% of them seen only once. The chain carries TRBV7-2 and TRBJ2-7; 8 bases line up with TRBD2. The material sequenced was naive CD8+ T cells from blood cultured with regulatory dendritic cells. Subset given: CD45RA+ naive T cells. This clonotype originated in a human donor in good health. For the CDR3, the DNA is TGTGCCAGCAGCTTAGGACTAGCGAGCTACGAGCAGTACCTC. Protein product: CASSLGLASYEQYL.